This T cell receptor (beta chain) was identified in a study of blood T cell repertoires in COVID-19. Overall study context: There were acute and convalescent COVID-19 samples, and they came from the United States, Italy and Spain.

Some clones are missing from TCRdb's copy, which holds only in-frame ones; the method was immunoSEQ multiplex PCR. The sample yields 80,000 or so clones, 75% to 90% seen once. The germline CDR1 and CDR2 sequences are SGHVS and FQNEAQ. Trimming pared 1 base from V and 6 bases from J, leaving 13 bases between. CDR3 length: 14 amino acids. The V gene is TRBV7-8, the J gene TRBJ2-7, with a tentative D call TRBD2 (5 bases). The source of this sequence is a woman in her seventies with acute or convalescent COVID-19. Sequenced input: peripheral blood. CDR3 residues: CASSLGGLWGEQYF. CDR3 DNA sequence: TGTGCCAGCAGCTTAGGCGGGTTATGGGGCGAGCAGTACTTC.